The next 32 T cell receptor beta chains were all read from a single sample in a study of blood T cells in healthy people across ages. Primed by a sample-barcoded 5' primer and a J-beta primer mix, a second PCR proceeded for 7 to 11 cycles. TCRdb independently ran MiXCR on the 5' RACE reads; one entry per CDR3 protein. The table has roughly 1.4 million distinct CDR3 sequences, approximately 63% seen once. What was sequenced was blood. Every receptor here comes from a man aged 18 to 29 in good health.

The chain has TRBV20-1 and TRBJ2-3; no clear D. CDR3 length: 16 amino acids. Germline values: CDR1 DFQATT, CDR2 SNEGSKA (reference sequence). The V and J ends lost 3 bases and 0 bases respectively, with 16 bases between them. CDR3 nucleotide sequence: TGCAGTGCTAGCACCCTGGGTGGGCCCAGCACAGATACGCAGTATTTT. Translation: CSASTLGGPSTDTQYF.

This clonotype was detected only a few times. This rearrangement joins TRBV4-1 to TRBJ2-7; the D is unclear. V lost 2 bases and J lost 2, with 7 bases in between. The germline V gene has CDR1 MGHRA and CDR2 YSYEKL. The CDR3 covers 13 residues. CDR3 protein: CASSQQSAYEQYF. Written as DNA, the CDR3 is TGCGCCAGCAGCCAACAGTCGGCCTACGAGCAGTACTTC.

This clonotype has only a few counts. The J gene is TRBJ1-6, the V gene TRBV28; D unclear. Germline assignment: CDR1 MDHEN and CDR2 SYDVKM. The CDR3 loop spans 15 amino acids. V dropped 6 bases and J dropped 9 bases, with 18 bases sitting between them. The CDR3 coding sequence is TGTGCCAGCAGCCACGGACGATGGCCAGTTTCACCCCTCCACTTT. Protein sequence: CASSHGRWPVSPLHF. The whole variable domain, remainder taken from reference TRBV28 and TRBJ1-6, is DVKVTQSSRYLVKRTGEKVFLECVQDMDHENMFWYRQDPGLGLRLIYFSYDVKMKEKGDIPEGYSVSREKKERFSLILESASTNQTSMYLCASSHGRWPVSPLHFGNGTRLTVT.

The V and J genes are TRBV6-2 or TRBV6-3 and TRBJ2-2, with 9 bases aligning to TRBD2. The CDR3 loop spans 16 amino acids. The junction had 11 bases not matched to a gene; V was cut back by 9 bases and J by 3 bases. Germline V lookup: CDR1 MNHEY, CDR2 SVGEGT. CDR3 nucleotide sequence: TGTGCCAGTCTGGATGAAGCGGGAGGTCACACCGGGGAGCTGTTTTTT. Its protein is CASLDEAGGHTGELFF.

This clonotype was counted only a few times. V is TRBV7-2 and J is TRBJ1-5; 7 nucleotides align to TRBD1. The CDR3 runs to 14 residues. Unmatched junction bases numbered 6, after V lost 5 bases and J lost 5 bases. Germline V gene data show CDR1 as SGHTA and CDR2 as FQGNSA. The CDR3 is CASSNRDRYQPQHF. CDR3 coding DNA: TGTGCCAGCAGCAACCGGGACAGATATCAGCCCCAGCATTTT.

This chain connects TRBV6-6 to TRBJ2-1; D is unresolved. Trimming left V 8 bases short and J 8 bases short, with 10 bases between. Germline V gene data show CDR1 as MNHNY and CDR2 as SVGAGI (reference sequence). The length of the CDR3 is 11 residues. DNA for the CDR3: TGTGCCAGCTTAATGCAGGATGAGCAGTTCTTC. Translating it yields CASLMQDEQFF.

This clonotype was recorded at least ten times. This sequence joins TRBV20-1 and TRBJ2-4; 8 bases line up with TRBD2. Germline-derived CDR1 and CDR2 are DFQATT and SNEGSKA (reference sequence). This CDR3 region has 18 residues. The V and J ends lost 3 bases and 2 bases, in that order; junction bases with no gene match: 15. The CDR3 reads CSASDSGTAGASKNIQYF. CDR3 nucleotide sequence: TGCAGTGCTAGCGACTCCGGAACAGCGGGAGCATCCAAAAACATTCAGTACTTC.

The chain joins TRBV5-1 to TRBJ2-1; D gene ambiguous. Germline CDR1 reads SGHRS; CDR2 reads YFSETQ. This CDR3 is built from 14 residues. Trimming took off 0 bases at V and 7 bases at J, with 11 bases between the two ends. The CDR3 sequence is CASSLGDLDNEQFF. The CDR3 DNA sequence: TGCGCCAGCAGCTTGGGGGATTTGGATAATGAGCAGTTCTTC.

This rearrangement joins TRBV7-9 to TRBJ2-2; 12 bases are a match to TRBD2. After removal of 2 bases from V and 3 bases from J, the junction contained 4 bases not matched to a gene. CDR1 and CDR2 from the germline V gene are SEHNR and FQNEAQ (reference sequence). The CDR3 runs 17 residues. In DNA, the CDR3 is TGTGCCAGCAGCTTATGGGGACTAGCGGGCCACACCGGGGAGCTGTTTTTT. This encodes CASSLWGLAGHTGELFF.

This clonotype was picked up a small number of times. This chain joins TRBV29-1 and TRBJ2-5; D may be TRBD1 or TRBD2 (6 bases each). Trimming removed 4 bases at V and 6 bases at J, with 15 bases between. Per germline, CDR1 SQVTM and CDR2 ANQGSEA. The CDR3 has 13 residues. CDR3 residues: CSVVYGGDKTQYF. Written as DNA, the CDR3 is TGCAGCGTTGTGTACGGGGGCGACAAGACCCAGTACTTC.

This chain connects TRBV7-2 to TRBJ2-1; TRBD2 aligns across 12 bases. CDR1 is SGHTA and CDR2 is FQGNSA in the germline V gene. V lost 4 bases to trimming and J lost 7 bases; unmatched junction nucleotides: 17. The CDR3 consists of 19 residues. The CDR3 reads CASSSTLRSSSGRGNEQFF. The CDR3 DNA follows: TGTGCCAGCAGCTCAACGCTACGTTCTTCTAGCGGGAGGGGTAATGAGCAGTTCTTC.

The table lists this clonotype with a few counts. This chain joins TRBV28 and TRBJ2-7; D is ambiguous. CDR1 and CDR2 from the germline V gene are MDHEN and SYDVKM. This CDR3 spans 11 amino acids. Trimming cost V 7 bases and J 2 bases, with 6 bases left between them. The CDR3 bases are TGTGCCAGCAAGGGTACCTACGAGCAGTACTTC. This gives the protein CASKGTYEQYF.

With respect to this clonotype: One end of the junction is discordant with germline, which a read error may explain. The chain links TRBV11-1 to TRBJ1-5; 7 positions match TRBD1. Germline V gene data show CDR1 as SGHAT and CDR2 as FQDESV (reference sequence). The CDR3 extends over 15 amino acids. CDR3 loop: CASSFLNRGGQPRHF. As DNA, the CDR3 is TGTGCCAGCAGTTTCTTAAACAGGGGAGGACAGCCCCGGCATTTT.

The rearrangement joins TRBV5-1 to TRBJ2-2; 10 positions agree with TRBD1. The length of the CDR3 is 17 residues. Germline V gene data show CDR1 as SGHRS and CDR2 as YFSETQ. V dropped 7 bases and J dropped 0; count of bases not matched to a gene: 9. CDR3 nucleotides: TGCGCCAGCTCCGGGACAGGGGATAAGCCGAACACCGGGGAGCTGTTTTTT. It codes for CASSGTGDKPNTGELFF.

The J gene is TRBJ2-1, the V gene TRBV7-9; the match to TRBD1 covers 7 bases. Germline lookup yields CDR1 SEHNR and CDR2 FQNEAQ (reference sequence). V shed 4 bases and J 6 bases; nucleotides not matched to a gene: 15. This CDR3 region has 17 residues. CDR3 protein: CASSSANRGKVTNEQFF. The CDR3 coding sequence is TGTGCCAGCAGCTCCGCTAACAGGGGAAAGGTGACCAATGAGCAGTTCTTC.

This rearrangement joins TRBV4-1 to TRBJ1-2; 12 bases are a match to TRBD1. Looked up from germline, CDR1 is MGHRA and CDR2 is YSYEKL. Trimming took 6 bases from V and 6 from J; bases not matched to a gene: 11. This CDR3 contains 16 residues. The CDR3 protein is CASRRPGTGGADGYTF. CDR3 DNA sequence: TGCGCCAGCAGGCGACCCGGGACAGGGGGCGCGGATGGCTACACCTTC.

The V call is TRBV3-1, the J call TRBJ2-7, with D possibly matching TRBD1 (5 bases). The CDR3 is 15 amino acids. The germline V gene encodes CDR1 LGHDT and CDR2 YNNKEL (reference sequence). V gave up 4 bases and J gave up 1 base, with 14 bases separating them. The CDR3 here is CASSPTTENSYEQYF. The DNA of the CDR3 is TGTGCCAGCAGCCCTACGACAGAAAATTCCTACGAGCAGTACTTC.

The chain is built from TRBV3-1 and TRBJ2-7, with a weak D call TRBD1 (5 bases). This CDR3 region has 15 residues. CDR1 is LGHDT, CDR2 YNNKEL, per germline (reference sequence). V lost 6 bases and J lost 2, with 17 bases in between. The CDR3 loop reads CASRANPGLTYEQYF. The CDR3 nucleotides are TGTGCCAGCAGGGCAAACCCAGGGTTAACCTACGAGCAGTACTTC.

The CDR3 reads CASGWGTGSNEQYF. The DNA of the CDR3 is TGTGCCAGCGGATGGGGGACAGGGAGTAACGAGCAGTACTTC. The chain joins TRBV27 to TRBJ2-7, with 9 positions matching TRBD1. With 8 bases clipped from V and 5 bases from J, the junction kept 10 bases outside the gene matches. Germline V gene sequence: CDR1 MNHEY, CDR2 SMNVEV (reference sequence). The CDR3 spans 14 residues.

CDR3 sequence (DNA): TGTGCCAGCAGCAAACGTTGGGGGGGCACTGAAGCTTTCTTT. Translated: CASSKRWGGTEAFF. The genes are TRBV21-1 and TRBJ1-1; the table's D gene call, TRBD1, was not cross checked with the DNA. TRBV21-1 is assigned pseudogene status. The CDR3 spans 14 residues.

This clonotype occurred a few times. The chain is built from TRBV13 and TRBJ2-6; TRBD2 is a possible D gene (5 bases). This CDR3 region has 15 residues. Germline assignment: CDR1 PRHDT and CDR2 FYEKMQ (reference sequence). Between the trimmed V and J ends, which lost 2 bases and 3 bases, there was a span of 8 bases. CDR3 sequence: CASSLTRYGANVLTF. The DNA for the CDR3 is TGTGCCAGCAGCTTAACTAGGTATGGGGCCAACGTCCTGACTTTC.

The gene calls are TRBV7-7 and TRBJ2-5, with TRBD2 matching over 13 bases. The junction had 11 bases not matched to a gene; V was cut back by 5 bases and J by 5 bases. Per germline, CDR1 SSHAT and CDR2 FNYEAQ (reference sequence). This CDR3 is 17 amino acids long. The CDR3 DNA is TGTGCCAGCAGCCTAGGGACTAGCGGGACTGGGACGGAGACCCAGTACTTC. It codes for CASSLGTSGTGTETQYF.

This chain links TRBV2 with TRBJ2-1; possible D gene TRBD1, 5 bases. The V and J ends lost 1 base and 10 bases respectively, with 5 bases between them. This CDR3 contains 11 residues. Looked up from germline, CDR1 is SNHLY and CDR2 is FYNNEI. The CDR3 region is CASSEDREQFF. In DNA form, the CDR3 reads TGTGCCAGCAGTGAAGACAGGGAGCAGTTCTTC.

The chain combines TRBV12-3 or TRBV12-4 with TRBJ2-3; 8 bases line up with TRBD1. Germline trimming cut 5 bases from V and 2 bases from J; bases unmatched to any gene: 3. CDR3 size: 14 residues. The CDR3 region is CASSRTGPTDTQYF. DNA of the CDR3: TGTGCCAGCAGTCGGACAGGGCCCACAGATACGCAGTATTTT.

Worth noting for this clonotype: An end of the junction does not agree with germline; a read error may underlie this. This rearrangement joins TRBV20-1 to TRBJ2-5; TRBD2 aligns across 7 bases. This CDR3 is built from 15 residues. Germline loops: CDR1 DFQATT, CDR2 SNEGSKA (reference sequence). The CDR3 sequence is CSAPRGSSGQETRYF. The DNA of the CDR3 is TGCAGTGCCCCGAGGGGTTCTAGCGGCCAAGAGACCCGGTACTTC.

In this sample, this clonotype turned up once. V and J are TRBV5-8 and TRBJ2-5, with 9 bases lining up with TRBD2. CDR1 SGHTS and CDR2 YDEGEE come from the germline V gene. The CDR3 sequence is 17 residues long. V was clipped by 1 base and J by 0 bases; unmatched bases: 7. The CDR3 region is CASSLTGLAMDQETQYF. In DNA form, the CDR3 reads TGTGCCAGCAGCTTGACTGGACTAGCGATGGACCAAGAGACCCAGTACTTC. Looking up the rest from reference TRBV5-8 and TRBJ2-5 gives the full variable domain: EAGVTQSPTHLIKTRGQQATLRCSPISGHTSVYWYQQALGLGLQFLLWYDEGEERNRGNFPPRFSGRQFPNYSSELNVNALELEDSALYLCASSLTGLAMDQETQYFGPGTRLLVL.

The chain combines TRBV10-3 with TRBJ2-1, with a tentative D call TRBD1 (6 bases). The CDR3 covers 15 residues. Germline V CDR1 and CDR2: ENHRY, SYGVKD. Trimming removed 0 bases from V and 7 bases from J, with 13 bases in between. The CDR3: CAISESKGEWNEQFF. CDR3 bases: TGTGCCATCAGTGAGTCAAAGGGGGAGTGGAATGAGCAGTTCTTC.

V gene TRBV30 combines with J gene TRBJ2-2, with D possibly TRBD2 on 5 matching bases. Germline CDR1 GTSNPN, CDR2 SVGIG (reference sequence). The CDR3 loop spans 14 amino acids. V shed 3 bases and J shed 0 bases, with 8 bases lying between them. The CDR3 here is CAWRFGANTGELFF. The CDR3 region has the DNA TGTGCCTGGAGGTTCGGGGCGAACACCGGGGAGCTGTTTTTT.

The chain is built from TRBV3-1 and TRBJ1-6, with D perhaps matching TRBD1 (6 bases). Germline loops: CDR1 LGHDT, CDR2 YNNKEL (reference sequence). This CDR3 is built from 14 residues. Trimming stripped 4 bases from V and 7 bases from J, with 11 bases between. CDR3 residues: CASSRGGWNSPLHF. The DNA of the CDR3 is TGTGCCAGCAGCCGCGGGGGCTGGAATTCACCCCTCCACTTT. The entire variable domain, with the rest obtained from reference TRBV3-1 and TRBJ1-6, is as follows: DTAVSQTPKYLVTQMGNDKSIKCEQNLGHDTMYWYKQDSKKFLKIMFSYNNKELIINETVPNRFSPKSPDKAHLNLHINSLELGDSAVYFCASSRGGWNSPLHFGNGTRLTVT.

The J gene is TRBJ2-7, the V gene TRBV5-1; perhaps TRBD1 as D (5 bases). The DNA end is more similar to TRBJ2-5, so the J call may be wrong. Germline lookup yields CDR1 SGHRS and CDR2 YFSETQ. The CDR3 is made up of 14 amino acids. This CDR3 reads CASSPRQTAGTQYF. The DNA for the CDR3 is TGCGCCAGCAGCCCCCGACAGACGGCCGGGACCCAGTACTTC.

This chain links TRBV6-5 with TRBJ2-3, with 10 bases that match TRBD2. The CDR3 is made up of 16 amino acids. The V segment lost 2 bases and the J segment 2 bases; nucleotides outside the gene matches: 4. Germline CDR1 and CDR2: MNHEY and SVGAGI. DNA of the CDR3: TGTGCCAGCAGTTACCGGACTAGCGGATTCACAGATACGCAGTATTTT. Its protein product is CASSYRTSGFTDTQYF.

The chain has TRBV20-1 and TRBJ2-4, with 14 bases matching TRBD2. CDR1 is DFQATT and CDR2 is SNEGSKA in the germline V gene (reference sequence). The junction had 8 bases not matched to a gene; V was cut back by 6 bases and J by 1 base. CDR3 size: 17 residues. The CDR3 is CSAQTSGGAGAKNIQYF. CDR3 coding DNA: TGCAGTGCCCAGACTAGCGGGGGGGCCGGTGCCAAAAACATTCAGTACTTC.